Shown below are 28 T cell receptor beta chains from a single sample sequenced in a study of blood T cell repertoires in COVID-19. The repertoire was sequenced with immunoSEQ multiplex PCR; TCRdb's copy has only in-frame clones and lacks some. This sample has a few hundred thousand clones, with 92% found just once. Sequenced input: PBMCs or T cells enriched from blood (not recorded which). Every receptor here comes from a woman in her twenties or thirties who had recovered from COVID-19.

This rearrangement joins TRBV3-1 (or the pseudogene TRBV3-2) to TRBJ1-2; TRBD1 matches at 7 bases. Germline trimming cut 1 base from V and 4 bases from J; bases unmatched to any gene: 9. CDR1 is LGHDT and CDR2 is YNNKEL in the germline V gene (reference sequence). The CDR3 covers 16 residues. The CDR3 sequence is CASSQVLTGVSYGYTF. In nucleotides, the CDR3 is TGTGCCAGCAGCCAAGTTCTTACAGGGGTTTCCTATGGCTACACCTTC.

The CDR3 reads CATSPGLPPDEQFF. The CDR3 DNA reads TGTGCCACCTCGCCGGGACTACCCCCGGATGAGCAGTTCTTC. The chain carries TRBV2 and TRBJ2-1; TRBD2 aligns across 7 bases. The CDR3 spans 14 residues. Germline V gives CDR1 SNHLY, CDR2 FYNNEI. The trim removed 10 bases at V and 8 bases at J, leaving 14 bases unmatched.

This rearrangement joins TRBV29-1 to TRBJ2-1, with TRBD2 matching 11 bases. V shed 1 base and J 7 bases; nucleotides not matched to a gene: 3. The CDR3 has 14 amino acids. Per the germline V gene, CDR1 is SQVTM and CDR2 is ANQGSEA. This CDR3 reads CSVEGSGRENEQFF. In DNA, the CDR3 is TGCAGCGTTGAAGGTAGCGGGAGGGAAAATGAGCAGTTCTTC.

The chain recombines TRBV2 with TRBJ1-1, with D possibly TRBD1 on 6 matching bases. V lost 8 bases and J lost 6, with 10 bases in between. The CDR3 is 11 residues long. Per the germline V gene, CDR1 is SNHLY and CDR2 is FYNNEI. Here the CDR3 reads CASGWTAEAFF. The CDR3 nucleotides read TGTGCCAGCGGGTGGACAGCTGAAGCTTTCTTT.

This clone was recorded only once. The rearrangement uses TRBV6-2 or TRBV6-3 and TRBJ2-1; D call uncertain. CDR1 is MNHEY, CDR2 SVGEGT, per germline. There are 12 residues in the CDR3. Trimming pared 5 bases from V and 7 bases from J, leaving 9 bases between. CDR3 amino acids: CASSPGWNEQFF. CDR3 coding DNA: TGTGCCAGCAGTCCCGGGTGGAATGAGCAGTTCTTC.

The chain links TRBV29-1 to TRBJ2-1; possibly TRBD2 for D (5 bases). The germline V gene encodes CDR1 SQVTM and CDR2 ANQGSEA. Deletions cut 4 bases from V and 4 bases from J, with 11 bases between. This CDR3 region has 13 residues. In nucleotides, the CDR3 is TGCAGCGTTGTCGGGGTAGAATACAATGAGCAGTTCTTC. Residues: CSVVGVEYNEQFF.

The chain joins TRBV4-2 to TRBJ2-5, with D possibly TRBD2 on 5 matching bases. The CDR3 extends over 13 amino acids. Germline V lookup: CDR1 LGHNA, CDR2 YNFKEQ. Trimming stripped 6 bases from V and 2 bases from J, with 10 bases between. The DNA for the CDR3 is TGTGCCAGCAGACCAGCGGAACAAGAGACCCAGTACTTC. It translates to CASRPAEQETQYF.

The CDR3 DNA sequence: TGTGCCAGCAGCTTGGGTCCACTAGGTCGGACTGATACGCAGTATTTT. This encodes CASSLGPLGRTDTQYF. This chain joins TRBV5-5 and TRBJ2-3; a weak D match, TRBD2 (5 bases). Germline assignment: CDR1 SGHKS and CDR2 YYEKEE (reference sequence). V was cut by 0 bases and J by 6 bases, with 17 bases left in between. The CDR3 extends over 16 amino acids. Complete variable domain (other parts from reference TRBV5-5 and TRBJ2-3): DAGVTQSPTHLIKTRGQQVTLRCSPISGHKSVSWYQQVLGQGPQFIFQYYEKEERGRGNFPDRFSARQFPNYSSELNVNALLLGDSALYLCASSLGPLGRTDTQYFGPGTRLTVL.

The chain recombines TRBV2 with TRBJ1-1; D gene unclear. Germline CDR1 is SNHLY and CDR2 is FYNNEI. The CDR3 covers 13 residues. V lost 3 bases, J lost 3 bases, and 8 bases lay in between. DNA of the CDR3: TGTGCCAGCAGTGAGAGTCACGACACTGAAGCTTTCTTT. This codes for CASSESHDTEAFF.

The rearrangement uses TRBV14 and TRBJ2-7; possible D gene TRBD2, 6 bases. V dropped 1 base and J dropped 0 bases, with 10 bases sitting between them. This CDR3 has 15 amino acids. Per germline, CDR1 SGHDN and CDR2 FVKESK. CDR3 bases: TGTGCCAGCAGCCAAGCACGGGGGAGCTCCTACGAGCAGTACTTC. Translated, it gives CASSQARGSSYEQYF. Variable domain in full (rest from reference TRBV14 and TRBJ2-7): EAGVTQFPSHSVIEKGQTVTLRCDPISGHDNLYWYRRVMGKEIKFLLHFVKESKQDESGMPNNRFLAERTGGTYSTLKVQPAELEDSGVYFCASSQARGSSYEQYFGPGTRLTVT.

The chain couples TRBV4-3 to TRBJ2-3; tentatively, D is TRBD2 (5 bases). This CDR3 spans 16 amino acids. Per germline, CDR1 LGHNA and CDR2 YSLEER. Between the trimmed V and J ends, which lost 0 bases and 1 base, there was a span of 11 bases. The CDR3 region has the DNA TGCGCCAGCAGCCAAGAGGCAGAGGGAGGCACAGATACGCAGTATTTT. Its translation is CASSQEAEGGTDTQYF.

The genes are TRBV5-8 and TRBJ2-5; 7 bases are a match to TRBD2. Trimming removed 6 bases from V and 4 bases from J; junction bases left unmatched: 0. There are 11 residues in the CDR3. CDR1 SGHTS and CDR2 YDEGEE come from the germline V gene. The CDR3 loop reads CASIAGETQYF. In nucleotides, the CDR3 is TGTGCCAGCATAGCGGGAGAGACCCAGTACTTC.

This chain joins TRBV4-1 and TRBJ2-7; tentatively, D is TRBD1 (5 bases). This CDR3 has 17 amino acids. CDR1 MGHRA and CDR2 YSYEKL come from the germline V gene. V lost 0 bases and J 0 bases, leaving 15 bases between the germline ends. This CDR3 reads CASSQEGWGSSSYEQYF. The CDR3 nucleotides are TGCGCCAGCAGCCAAGAGGGGTGGGGCAGTAGCTCCTACGAGCAGTACTTC.

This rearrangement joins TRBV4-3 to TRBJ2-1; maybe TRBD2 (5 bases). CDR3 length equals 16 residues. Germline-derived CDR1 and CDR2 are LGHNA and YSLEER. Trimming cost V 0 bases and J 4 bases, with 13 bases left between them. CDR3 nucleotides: TGCGCCAGCAGCCAAGATTCCGGGGAACCTTACAATGAGCAGTTCTTC. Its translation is CASSQDSGEPYNEQFF.

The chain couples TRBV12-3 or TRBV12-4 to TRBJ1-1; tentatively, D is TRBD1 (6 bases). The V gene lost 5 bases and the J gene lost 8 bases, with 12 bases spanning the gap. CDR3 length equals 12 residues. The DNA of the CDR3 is TGTGCCAGCAGTGCATTCCAGGGGGAAGCTTTCTTT. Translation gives CASSAFQGEAFF.

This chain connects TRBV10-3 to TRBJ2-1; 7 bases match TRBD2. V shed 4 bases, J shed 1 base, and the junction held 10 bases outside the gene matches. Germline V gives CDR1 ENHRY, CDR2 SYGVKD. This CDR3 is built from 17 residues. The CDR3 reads CAISGGTTASSYNEQFF. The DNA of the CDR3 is TGTGCCATCAGTGGGGGGACTACAGCCTCGTCCTACAATGAGCAGTTCTTC.

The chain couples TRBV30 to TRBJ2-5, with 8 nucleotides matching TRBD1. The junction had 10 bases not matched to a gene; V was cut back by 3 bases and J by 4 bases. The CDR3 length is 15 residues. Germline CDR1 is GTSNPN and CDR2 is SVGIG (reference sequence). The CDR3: CAWRANRGKLETQYF. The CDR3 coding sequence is TGTGCCTGGAGGGCCAACAGGGGGAAATTAGAGACCCAGTACTTC.

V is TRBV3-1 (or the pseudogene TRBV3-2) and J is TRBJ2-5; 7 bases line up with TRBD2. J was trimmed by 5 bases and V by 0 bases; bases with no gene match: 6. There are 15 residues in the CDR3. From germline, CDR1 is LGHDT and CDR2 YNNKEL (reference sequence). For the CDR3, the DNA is TGTGCCAGCAGCCAAGATCGGTGGGAGGGGGAGACCCAGTACTTC. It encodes CASSQDRWEGETQYF.

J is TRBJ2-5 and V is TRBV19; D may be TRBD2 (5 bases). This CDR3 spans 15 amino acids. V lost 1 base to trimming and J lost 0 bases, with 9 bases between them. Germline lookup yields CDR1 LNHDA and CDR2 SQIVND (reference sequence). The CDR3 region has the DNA TGTGCCAGTAGTATAGTACGGCGGGACCAAGAGACCCAGTACTTC. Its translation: CASSIVRRDQETQYF.

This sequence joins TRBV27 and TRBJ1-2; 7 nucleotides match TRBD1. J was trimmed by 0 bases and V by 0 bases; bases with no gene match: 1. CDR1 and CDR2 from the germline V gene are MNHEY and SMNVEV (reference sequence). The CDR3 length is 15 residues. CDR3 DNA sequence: TGTGCCAGCAGTTTATCCGGGACAGCTAACTATGGCTACACCTTC. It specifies CASSLSGTANYGYTF.

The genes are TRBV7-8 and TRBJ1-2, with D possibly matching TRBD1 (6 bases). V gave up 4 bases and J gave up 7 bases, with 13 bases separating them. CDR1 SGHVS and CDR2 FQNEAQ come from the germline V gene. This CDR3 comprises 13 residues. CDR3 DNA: TGTGCCAGCAGCTCCCCCGACAGGCTTGGCTACACCTTC. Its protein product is CASSSPDRLGYTF.

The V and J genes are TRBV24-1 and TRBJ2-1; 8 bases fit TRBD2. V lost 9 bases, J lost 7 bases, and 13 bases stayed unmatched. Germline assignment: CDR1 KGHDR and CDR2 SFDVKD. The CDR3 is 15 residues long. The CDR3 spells CATQSVRGERNEQFF. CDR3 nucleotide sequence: TGTGCCACCCAAAGCGTGCGGGGGGAGAGGAATGAGCAGTTCTTC.

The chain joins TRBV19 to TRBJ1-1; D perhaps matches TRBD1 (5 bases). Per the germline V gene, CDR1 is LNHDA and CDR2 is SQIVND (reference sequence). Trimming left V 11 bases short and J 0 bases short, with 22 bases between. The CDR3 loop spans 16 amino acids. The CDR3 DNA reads TGTGCCGTGGGGCCTGGTATACCCATCATGAACACTGAAGCTTTCTTT. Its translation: CAVGPGIPIMNTEAFF.

The CDR3 loop is CASSEAGASNQPQHF. CDR3 bases: TGTGCCAGCAGTGAAGCGGGGGCCAGCAATCAGCCCCAGCATTTT. The genes are TRBV6-1 and TRBJ1-5; the D gene is possibly TRBD1 (6 bases). This CDR3 spans 15 amino acids. Deletions cut 0 bases from V and 1 base from J, with 7 bases between. Germline CDR1 reads MNHNS; CDR2 reads SASEGT.

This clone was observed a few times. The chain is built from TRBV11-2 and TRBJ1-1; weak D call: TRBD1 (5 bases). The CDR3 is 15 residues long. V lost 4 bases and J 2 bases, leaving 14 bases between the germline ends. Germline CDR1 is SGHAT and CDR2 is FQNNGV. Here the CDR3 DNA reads TGTGCCAGCAGCTCCTACAAAGACAGTAACACTGAAGCTTTCTTT. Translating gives CASSSYKDSNTEAFF.

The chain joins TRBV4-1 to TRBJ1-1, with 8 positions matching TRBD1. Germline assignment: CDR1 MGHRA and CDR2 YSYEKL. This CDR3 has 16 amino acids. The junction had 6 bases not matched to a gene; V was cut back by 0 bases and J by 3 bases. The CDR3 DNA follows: TGCGCCAGCAGCCAAGACCGACAGGGGACCTACACTGAAGCTTTCTTT. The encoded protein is CASSQDRQGTYTEAFF.

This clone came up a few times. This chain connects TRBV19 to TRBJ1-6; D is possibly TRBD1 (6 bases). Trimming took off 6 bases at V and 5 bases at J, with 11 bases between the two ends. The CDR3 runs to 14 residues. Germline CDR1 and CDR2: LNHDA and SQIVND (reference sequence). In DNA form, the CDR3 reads TGTGCCAGTAGGTCGGACAGTGATAATTCACCCCTCCACTTT. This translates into CASRSDSDNSPLHF.

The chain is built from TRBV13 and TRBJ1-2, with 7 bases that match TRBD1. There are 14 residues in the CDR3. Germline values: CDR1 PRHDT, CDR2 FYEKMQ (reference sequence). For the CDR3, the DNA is TGTGTATTTTTGAAGGGAGCAGGGGGCTATGGCTACACCTTC. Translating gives CVFLKGAGGYGYTF.